Described below is a single T cell receptor (beta chain) sequence and its context. Its cognate antigen is unknown. The sample belongs to a study of graft-versus-host responses after intestinal transplantation. About the research overall: The recipients all started with anti-thymocyte globulin induction and then took tacrolimus and steroids for two to four years. Study-level findings and limits: When patients had graft-donor T cell macrochimerism, their allografts held high graft-versus-host to host-versus-graft clonal ratios. In recipient marrow, GvH clones were found, and some appeared first in ileum or blood.

TCRdb keeps only in-frame clones here, not all; method: immunoSEQ multiplex PCR. The sample lists 15,000 or so clones, approximately 96% occurring once. From germline, CDR1 is MGHRA and CDR2 YSYEKL. Trimming cost V 0 bases and J 3 bases; bases outside gene matches: 18. This CDR3 comprises 21 residues. V usage is TRBV4-1 and J usage is TRBJ1-1; 11 bases agree with TRBD1. The source is a human patient who received an intestinal transplant, so some T cells may come from the graft donor. The specimen was PBMCs, collected 9 days after transplant. CDR3 region: CASSQDGPPKGQGAWYTEAFF. CDR3 DNA: TGCGCCAGCAGCCAAGATGGACCCCCCAAAGGACAGGGGGCTTGGTACACTGAAGCTTTCTTT.